This T cell receptor beta chain was sequenced during a study of human T cells and chemical hapten exposure. TCRdb itself ran the RACE reads through MiXCR, one entry per CDR3 protein. The profile covers around 330,000 distinct CDR3 sequences, with over 5% appearing a single time and approximately 8.2% taken by the ten largest. The length of the CDR3 is 12 residues. Germline CDR1 SGHTA, CDR2 FQGNSA. V lost 5 bases and J lost 7, with 11 bases in between. Regarding time point: pre-sensitization, week 0. Specified treatment: therapeutic diphenylcyclopropenone sensitization with weekly scalp DPC. The study drew its donors from alopecia patients who were 18 to 70 years old and suitable for DPC. Unfractionated whole blood yielded the extracted total RNA. This clonotype was detected only a few times.

The chain carries TRBV7-2 and TRBJ1-1; tentatively, D is TRBD1 (6 bases). This clonotype originated in a woman under 30 with alopecia areata. Some clones in this sample may be carry-over from other donors' samples. The starting material was whole blood, obtained in connection with sensitization to the hapten diphenylcyclopropenone (DPC). The CDR3 bases are TGTGCCAGCAGCACACAGGGACTTGAAGCTTTCTTT. Its protein product is CASSTQGLEAFF.